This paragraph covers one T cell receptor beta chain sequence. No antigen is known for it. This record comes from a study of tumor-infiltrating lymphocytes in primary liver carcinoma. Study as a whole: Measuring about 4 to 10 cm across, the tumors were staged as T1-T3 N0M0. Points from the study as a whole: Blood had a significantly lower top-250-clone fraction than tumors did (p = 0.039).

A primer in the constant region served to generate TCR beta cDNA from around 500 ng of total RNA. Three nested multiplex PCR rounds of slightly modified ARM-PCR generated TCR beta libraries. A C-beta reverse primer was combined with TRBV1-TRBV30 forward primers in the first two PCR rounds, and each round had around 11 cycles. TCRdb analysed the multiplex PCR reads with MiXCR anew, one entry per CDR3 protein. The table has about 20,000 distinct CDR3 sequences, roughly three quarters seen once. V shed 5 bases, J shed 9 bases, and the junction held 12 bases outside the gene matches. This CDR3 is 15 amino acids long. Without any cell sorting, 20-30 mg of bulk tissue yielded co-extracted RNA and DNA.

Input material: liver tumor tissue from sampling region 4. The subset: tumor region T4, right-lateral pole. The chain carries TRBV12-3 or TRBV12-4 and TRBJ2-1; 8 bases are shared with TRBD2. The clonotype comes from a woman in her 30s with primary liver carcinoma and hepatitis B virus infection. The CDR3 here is CASSLYGTSGLEQFF. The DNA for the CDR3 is TGTGCCAGCAGTCTGTACGGGACTAGTGGACTTGAGCAGTTCTTC.